This T cell receptor (beta chain) was recorded in a study of T cells after yellow fever vaccination. To note about this clonotype: Its antigen remains unidentified.

CDR1 and CDR2 (germline): SGHRS, YFSETQ. This CDR3 is 15 amino acids long. The V segment lost 2 bases and the J segment 6 bases; nucleotides outside the gene matches: 4. Regarding the study as a whole: Of the clonotypes, a small share occurred in both CD4 and CD8 compartments.

TCRdb called the 5' RACE reads again in MiXCR, with one record for every CDR3 protein. The sample consists of some 350,000 distinct CDR3 sequences, roughly 6.1% of them appearing once. The specimen comprised PBMCs, sampled 5 days after the yellow fever booster vaccination. The source is a man aged 30 to 45 who received the YFV17D yellow fever vaccine. The gene calls are TRBV5-1 and TRBJ1-5, with 11 bases fitting TRBD1. CDR3 coding DNA: TGCGCCAGCAGCTTCGGACAGGGGGCCAGTCAGCCCCAGCATTTT. This translates into CASSFGQGASQPQHF. Using reference TRBV5-1 and TRBJ1-5 for the parts outside the CDR3, the full variable domain is KAGVTQTPRYLIKTRGQQVTLSCSPISGHRSVSWYQQTPGQGLQFLFEYFSETQRNKGNFPGRFSGRQFSNSRSEMNVSTLELGDSALYLCASSFGQGASQPQHFGDGTRLSIL.